This is a list of T cell receptor beta chains from one sample in a study of glioma-infiltrating T cells after dendritic cell vaccination. Assay used: immunoSEQ multiplex PCR; TCRdb lists only in-frame clones, some missing. The data contain tens of thousands of clones, 80% to 85% of them singletons. The material was blood, obtained before dendritic cell vaccination. These receptors were taken from a human donor with glioblastoma. The CDR3 runs from the conserved cysteine through the conserved F or W. A D gene is named only where the DNA matches it firmly. Not every row has a clone size; where given, it reads once, few, many or a size class.

j_call clone_size d_call v_call cdr3_nt cdr3_aa
TRBJ2-3 once NA TRBV7-7 TGTGCTAGCAGCTTAGCCAGGGGGGCCGATACGCAGTATTTT CASSLARGADTQYF
TRBJ1-2 NA NA TRBV30 TGTGCCTGGAGTCCATTAGGGGGTGGCTACACCTTC CAWSPLGGGYTF
TRBJ2-1 NA NA TRBV7-9 TGTGCCAGCAGTCAGGGTAGGGGTGAGCAGTTCTTC CASSQGRGEQFF
TRBJ2-5 NA NA TRBV7-9 TGTGCCAGCAGCTTAGGCGAGTACCAAGAGACCCAGTACTTC CASSLGEYQETQYF
TRBJ1-6 NA NA TRBV5-6 TGTGCCAGCAGCTTGGGGTTACATCCGAACTCACCCCTCCACTTT CASSLGLHPNSPLHF
TRBJ2-7 NA NA TRBV15 TGTGCCACCAGCAGAGATGAGGACGAGCAGTACTTC CATSRDEDEQYF
TRBJ2-7 once NA TRBV5-1 TGCGCCAGCAGGAACTTGGGGGGGCCCTACGAGCAGTACTTC CASRNLGGPYEQYF
TRBJ2-1 NA NA TRBV4-1 TGCGCCAGCAGCCAAGACGACATCAGGGTGTTCTTC CASSQDDIRVFF
TRBJ1-5 NA NA TRBV30 TGTGCCTGGAGCAAGGGGGGGCCGGAGCCCCAGCATTTT CAWSKGGPEPQHF
TRBJ1-1 NA TRBD1 TRBV28 TGTGCCAGCAGTCTCACAGGGGCGAAGGTTGAAGCTTTCTTT CASSLTGAKVEAFF
TRBJ1-3 few NA TRBV18 TGTGCCAGCTCACCACCCCTCAGGCCTGGAAACACCATATATTTT CASSPPLRPGNTIYF
TRBJ2-5 NA TRBD2 TRBV4-1 TGCGCCAGCAGGCTAGCGGGGGGGACCCAAGAGACCCAGTACTTC CASRLAGGTQETQYF